Shown below are 4 T cell receptor beta chains from a single sample sequenced in a study of cytomegalovirus exposure and HLA in healthy donors. The study ran its PCR with 60 Vbeta and 13 Jbeta primers. Sequencing used immunoSEQ multiplex PCR; TCRdb keeps in-frame clones, though not all of them. Of 150,000 to 250,000 clones listed, roughly 85% are singletons. The sequenced sample was PBMCs. The receptors were gathered from a woman aged 50 to 60 in good health and CMV-seronegative.

The chain has TRBV19 and TRBJ1-1; the D is unclear. In germline, CDR1 is LNHDA, CDR2 SQIVND (reference sequence). V lost 7 bases and J 7 bases, leaving 10 bases between the germline ends. The CDR3 covers 11 residues. CDR3 sequence reads: CASTAAVEAFF. In DNA, the CDR3 is TGTGCCAGTACCGCCGCAGTTGAAGCTTTCTTT.

The rearrangement uses TRBV28 and TRBJ2-7; possible D gene TRBD1, 6 bases. This CDR3 has 21 residues. Germline lookup yields CDR1 MDHEN and CDR2 SYDVKM. The ends were cut back, 6 bases at V and 2 bases at J, with 35 bases in the middle. The CDR3 sequence is CASSRLPPPGHLSRGTYEQYF. In DNA form, the CDR3 reads TGTGCCAGCAGCCGCCTCCCGCCTCCGGGACACCTAAGCAGGGGAACCTACGAGCAGTACTTC.

The CDR3 region is CASSAGWVAQETQYF. The DNA for the CDR3 is TGTGCCAGCAGCGCGGGTTGGGTTGCCCAAGAGACCCAGTACTTC. J is TRBJ2-5 and V is TRBV7-7, with D tentatively TRBD2 (5 bases). V lost 5 bases and J lost 1, with 14 bases in between. CDR1 is SSHAT, CDR2 FNYEAQ, per germline (reference sequence). The CDR3 is made up of 15 amino acids.

The chain joins TRBV18 to TRBJ1-2; 7 bases align to TRBD1. The CDR3 is 16 residues long. Trimming at V came to 1 base and at J to 1 base, leaving 6 bases not matched to a gene. The germline gives CDR1 KGHSH, CDR2 LQKENI. The CDR3 nucleotides are TGTGCCAGCTCACCACAGGGACAGAGAGTTAACTATGGCTACACCTTC. As protein: CASSPQGQRVNYGYTF.